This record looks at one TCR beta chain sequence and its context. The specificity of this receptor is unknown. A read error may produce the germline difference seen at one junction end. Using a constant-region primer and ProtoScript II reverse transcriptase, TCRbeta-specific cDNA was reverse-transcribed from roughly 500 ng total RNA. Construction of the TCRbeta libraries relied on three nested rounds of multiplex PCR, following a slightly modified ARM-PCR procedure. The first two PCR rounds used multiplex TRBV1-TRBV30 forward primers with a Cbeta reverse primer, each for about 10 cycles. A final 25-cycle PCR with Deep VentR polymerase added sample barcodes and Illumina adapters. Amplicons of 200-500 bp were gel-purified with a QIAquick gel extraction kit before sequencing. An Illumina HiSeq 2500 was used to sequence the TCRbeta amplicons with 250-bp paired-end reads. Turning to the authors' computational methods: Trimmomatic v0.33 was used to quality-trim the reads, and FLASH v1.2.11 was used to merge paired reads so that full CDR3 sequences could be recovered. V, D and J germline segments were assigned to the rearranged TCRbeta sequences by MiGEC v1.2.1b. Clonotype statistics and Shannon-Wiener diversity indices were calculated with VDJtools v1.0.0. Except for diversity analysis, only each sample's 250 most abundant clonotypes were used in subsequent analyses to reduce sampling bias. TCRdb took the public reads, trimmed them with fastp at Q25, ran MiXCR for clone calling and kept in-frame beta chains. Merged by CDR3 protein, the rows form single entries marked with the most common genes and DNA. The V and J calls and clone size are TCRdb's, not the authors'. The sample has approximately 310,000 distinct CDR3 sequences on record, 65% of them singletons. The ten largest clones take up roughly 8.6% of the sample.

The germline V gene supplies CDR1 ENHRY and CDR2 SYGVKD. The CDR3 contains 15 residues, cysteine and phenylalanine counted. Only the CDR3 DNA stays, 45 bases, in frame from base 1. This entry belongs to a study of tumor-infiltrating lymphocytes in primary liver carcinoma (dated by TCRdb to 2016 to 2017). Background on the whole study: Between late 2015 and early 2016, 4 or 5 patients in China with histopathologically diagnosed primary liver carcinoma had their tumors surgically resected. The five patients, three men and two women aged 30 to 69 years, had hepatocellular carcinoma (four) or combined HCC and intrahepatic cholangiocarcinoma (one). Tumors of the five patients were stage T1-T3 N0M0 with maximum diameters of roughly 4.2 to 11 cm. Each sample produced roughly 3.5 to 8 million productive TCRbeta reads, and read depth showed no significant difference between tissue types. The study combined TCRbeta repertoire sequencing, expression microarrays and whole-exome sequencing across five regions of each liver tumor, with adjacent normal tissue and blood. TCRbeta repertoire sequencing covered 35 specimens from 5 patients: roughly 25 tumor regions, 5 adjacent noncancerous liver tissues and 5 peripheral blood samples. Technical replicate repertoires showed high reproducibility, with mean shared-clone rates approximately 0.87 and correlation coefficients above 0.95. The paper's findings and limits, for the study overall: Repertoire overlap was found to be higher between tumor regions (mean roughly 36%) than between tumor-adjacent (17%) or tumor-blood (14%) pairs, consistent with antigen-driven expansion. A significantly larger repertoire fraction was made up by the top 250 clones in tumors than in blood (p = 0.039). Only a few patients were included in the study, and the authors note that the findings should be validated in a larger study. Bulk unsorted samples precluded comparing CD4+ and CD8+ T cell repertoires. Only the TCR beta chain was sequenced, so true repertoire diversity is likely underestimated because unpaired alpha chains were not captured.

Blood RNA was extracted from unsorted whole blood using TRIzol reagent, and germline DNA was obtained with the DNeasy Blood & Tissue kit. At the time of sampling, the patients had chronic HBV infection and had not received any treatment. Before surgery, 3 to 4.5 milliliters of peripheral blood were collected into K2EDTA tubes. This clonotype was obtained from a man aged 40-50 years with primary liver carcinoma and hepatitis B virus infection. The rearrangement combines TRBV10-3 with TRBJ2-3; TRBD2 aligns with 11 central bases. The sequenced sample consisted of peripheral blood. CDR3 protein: CAIRGTSGDTDTRYF. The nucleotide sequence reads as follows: TGTGCCATCAGGGGGACTAGCGGAGACACAGATACGCGGTATTTT.